What follows are 19 T cell receptor beta chains derived from one specimen sequenced in a study of blood T cells in healthy people across ages. A J-beta primer mix and a sample-barcoded 5' primer were used in a second PCR of roughly 6 to 12 cycles. TCRdb independently ran MiXCR on the 5' RACE reads; one entry per CDR3 protein. The data contain around 870,000 distinct CDR3 sequences, around 26% of them singletons. Sequencing was carried out using blood. These receptors were taken from a woman over 75 in good health.

This clonotype occurred many times. The chain uses TRBV18 and TRBJ2-3; D not resolved. The CDR3 has 13 residues. With 6 bases removed from V and 6 bases from J, the gap between germline ends came to 13 bases. Germline CDR1 is KGHSH and CDR2 is LQKENI. The CDR3 loop reads CASSPSSVDTQYF. The DNA of the CDR3 is TGTGCCAGCTCGCCTTCGAGCGTGGATACGCAGTATTTT.

This clonotype was seen repeatedly, ten times or more. This chain uses TRBV27 with TRBJ2-5; D tentatively fits TRBD1 or TRBD2 (5 bases each). There are 15 residues in the CDR3. V lost 4 bases, J lost 2 bases, and 14 bases lay in between. The germline gives CDR1 MNHEY, CDR2 SMNVEV (reference sequence). CDR3 sequence: CASSSGTFKQETQYF. The CDR3 DNA follows: TGTGCCAGCAGTTCCGGGACCTTCAAACAAGAGACCCAGTACTTC.

On this clonotype itself: One end of the junction does not line up with germline, which may come from a read error. The chain combines TRBV10-3 with TRBJ2-1, with 8 bases aligning to TRBD1. The CDR3 loop spans 16 amino acids. CDR1 is ENHRY, CDR2 SYGVKD, per germline. For the CDR3, the DNA is TGTGCCATCAGTTCCCGGACAGGGCCTTCCTACAATGAGCGGTTCTTC. Translating gives CAISSRTGPSYNERFF.

On this clonotype itself: This may stem from a read error, because a much larger clone lies one nucleotide away. The chain employs TRBV14 and TRBJ2-7; 8 positions match TRBD2. The germline gives CDR1 SGHDN, CDR2 FVKESK. This CDR3 comprises 16 residues. V gave up 0 bases and J gave up 7 bases; unmatched junction bases: 11. CDR3 DNA sequence: TGTGCCAGCAGCCAAGAGGGGCGGGGGGATCTCAATGAGCAGTACTTC. Translating gives CASSQEGRGDLNEQYF.

This clonotype was detected ten times or more. The chain is built from TRBV21-1 and TRBJ2-5; the tabulated D call, TRBD2, remains unverified against the DNA. TRBV21-1 is described as a pseudogene. The CDR3 totals 13 residues. The CDR3 is CASNPPSRETQYF. As DNA, the CDR3 is TGTGCCAGCAACCCCCCTAGTCGGGAGACCCAGTACTTC.

V is TRBV19 and J is TRBJ2-1; 10 bases match TRBD1. Germline CDR1 LNHDA, CDR2 SQIVND (reference sequence). The CDR3 loop spans 16 amino acids. V lost 4 bases to trimming and J lost 6 bases; unmatched junction nucleotides: 9. The CDR3 is CASSTRQGASGNEQFF. CDR3 DNA sequence: TGTGCCAGTAGTACCAGACAGGGGGCGAGCGGCAATGAGCAGTTCTTC.

This chain joins TRBV10-2 and TRBJ1-2; no definite D call. The CDR3 contains 13 residues. Per germline, CDR1 WSHSY and CDR2 SAAADI. Trimming removed 0 bases at V and 6 bases at J, with 8 bases between. The CDR3 nucleotides are TGCGCCAGCAGTGAGTCGCGGGTTGATGGCTACACCTTC. It encodes CASSESRVDGYTF.

CDR3 nucleotides: TGTGCCAGCAGACCACTCTCGGACAGGGGAGCCGGGGAGCTGTTTTTT. Translated: CASRPLSDRGAGELFF. V usage is TRBV27 and J usage is TRBJ2-2; 9 bases map to TRBD1. Germline CDR1 MNHEY, CDR2 SMNVEV (reference sequence). The CDR3 length is 16 residues. The J segment lost 6 bases and the V segment lost 6 bases, leaving 11 bases of the junction unmatched.

As regards this clonotype: Compared with germline, one end of the junction differs, possibly owing to a read error. V is TRBV6-2 or TRBV6-3 and J is TRBJ2-1; a weak D match, TRBD1 (6 bases). Germline V gene sequence: CDR1 MNHEY, CDR2 SVGEGT. CDR3 length: 12 amino acids. CDR3 sequence (DNA): TGTGCCAGCAGGGACAGCGTTCAAGGCGCGTGCTTC. This translates into CASRDSVQGACF.

This clonotype was seen a handful of times. The gene calls are TRBV25-1 and TRBJ2-1; the match to TRBD1 covers 11 bases. The junction had 8 bases not matched to a gene; V was cut back by 4 bases and J by 9 bases. The CDR3 is 15 amino acids. Germline lookup yields CDR1 MGHDK and CDR2 SYGVNS. This CDR3 is CASSGLGTGGGEQFF. Written as DNA, the CDR3 is TGTGCCAGCAGTGGTCTAGGGACAGGGGGGGGTGAGCAGTTCTTC.

This clonotype was detected many times. The chain is built from TRBV12-3 or TRBV12-4 and TRBJ1-2; 10 bases align to TRBD1. CDR3 length equals 14 residues. Trimming took 7 bases from V and 6 from J; bases not matched to a gene: 8. CDR3 DNA: TGTGCCAGCAAGGACAGGGGGGGGGGAAATGGCTACACCTTC. Translating gives CASKDRGGGNGYTF.

With respect to this clonotype: A much more abundant neighbour one base away suggests this may be a read error. J is TRBJ2-3 and V is TRBV12-3 or TRBV12-4; tentatively, D is TRBD1 (5 bases). The CDR3 loop spans 14 amino acids. The DNA of the CDR3 is TGTGCCAGCAGCCAGGGATTGCCCGCAGATACGGAGTATTTT. It codes for CASSQGLPADTEYF.

Notes on this clonotype: A read error may account for a junction end that differs from germline. The rearrangement links TRBV6-2 or TRBV6-3 to TRBJ2-7, with a possible D match to TRBD1 (6 bases). Germline V gives CDR1 MNHEY, CDR2 SVGEGT. The CDR3 loop spans 13 amino acids. DNA of the CDR3: TGTGCCGGCAGGGGACCCAACGTCTACGAGCAGTACTTC. Translation gives CAGRGPNVYEQYF.

In this sample, this clonotype turned up many times. The chain joins TRBV20-1 to TRBJ1-1; TRBD1 aligns across 8 bases. Germline V gene sequence: CDR1 DFQATT, CDR2 SNEGSKA (reference sequence). The CDR3 is 12 residues long. V shed 6 bases, J shed 5 bases, and the junction held 5 bases outside the gene matches. The CDR3 DNA reads TGCAGTGCCAGACAGGGGAATACTGAAGCTTTCTTT. Translating gives CSARQGNTEAFF.

Only a few counts were recorded for this clonotype. The rearrangement joins TRBV10-3 to TRBJ2-3, with 10 bases lining up with TRBD2. Germline CDR1 reads ENHRY; CDR2 reads SYGVKD. The CDR3 totals 21 residues. The J segment lost 2 bases and the V segment lost 6 bases, leaving 23 bases of the junction unmatched. CDR3 loop: CAISPGWGGEREGRYTDTQYF. The CDR3 bases are TGTGCCATCAGCCCTGGTTGGGGGGGCGAGCGGGAGGGTCGATACACAGATACGCAGTATTTT.

The rearrangement uses TRBV12-5 and TRBJ2-1; maybe TRBD1 (6 bases). The CDR3 totals 13 residues. V lost 3 bases to trimming and J lost 8 bases, with 11 bases between them. Germline loops: CDR1 LGHNT, CDR2 FRNRAP. CDR3 in DNA: TGTGCTAGTGGTTTTTCAGGGGTCCATGAGCAGTTCTTC. This codes for CASGFSGVHEQFF.

In its sample, this clonotype was seen many times. The chain uses TRBV6-1 and TRBJ2-7, with no clear D. The CDR3 has 11 amino acids. V gave up 7 bases and J gave up 3 bases, with 7 bases separating them. Germline V gives CDR1 MNHNS, CDR2 SASEGT. The CDR3 DNA is TGTGCCAGCAAAGTAGGCTACGAGCAGTACTTC. Its protein product is CASKVGYEQYF.

This clonotype was detected a few times. The chain recombines TRBV14 with TRBJ2-7; 8 nucleotides line up with TRBD1. The CDR3 runs to 16 residues. Germline V gene lookup returns CDR1 SGHDN and CDR2 FVKESK. Trimming at V came to 4 bases and at J to 1 base, leaving 9 bases not matched to a gene. The CDR3 region is CASSPSQRTGSYEQYF. DNA of the CDR3: TGTGCCAGCAGCCCCAGCCAGCGGACAGGGTCCTACGAGCAGTACTTC.

The sample holds a few counts of this clonotype. This may stem from a read error, because a much larger clone lies one nucleotide away. The chain employs TRBV5-1 and TRBJ2-5; no definite D call. This CDR3 contains 13 residues. Germline V gene lookup returns CDR1 SGHRS and CDR2 YFSETQ. CDR3 in DNA: TGCGTCAGCAGCTTGGACGGTCAAGAGACCCAGTACTTC. This gives the protein CVSSLDGQETQYF. Full variable domain (outside the CDR3, taken from reference TRBV5-1 and TRBJ2-5): KAGVTQTPRYLIKTRGQQVTLSCSPISGHRSVSWYQQTPGQGLQFLFEYFSETQRNKGNFPGRFSGRQFSNSRSEMNVSTLELGDSALYLCVSSLDGQETQYFGPGTRLLVL.